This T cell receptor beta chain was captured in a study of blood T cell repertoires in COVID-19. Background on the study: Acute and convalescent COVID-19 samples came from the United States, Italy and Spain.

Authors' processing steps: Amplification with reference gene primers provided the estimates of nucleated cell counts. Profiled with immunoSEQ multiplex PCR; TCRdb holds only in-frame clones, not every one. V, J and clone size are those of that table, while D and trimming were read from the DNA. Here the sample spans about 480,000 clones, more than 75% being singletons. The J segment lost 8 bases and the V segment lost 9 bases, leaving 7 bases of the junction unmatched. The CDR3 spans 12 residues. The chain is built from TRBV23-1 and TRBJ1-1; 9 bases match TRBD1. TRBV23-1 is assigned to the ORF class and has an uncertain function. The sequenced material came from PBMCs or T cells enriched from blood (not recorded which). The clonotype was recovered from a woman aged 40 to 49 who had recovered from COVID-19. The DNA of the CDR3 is TGCGCCAGGTCCGGGACAGGGTTCGAAGCTTTCTTT. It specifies CARSGTGFEAFF.